Listed here is a single TCR beta chain. The CDR3 extends 3 residues past the end of the read, so its final part is completed from the germline J gene. This entry belongs to a study of Tregs in tolerant kidney transplant recipients. Germline CDR1 and CDR2: SNHLY and FYNNEI. The CDR3 spans 13 residues. Repertoires were generated with immunoSEQ multiplex PCR, while TCRdb's copy carries only in-frame clones and drops some. The specimen's table records fewer than 55,000 clones. Sample: CD4+ T cells from blood, taken before the transplant. This receptor was obtained from a human donor who received a combined kidney and bone marrow transplant. This chain joins TRBV2 and TRBJ1-4; maybe TRBD1 (5 bases). The DNA read from the CDR3 is TGTGCCAGCAGTGACCCTACGGGGGTGGGA. Protein product: CASSDPTGVG. The whole CDR3 protein reads CASSDPTGVGLFF.